These 15 T cell receptor beta chains were all obtained from the same sample, sequenced in a study of blood T cells in healthy people across ages. Then a second PCR, running roughly 6 to 12 cycles, was carried out with a sample-barcoded 5' primer and a J-beta primer mix. TCRdb independently ran MiXCR on the 5' RACE reads; one entry per CDR3 protein. The profile covers about 620,000 distinct CDR3 sequences, with more than 45% appearing a single time and roughly 13% taken by the ten largest. The sequenced material came from blood. The receptors derive from a woman of 80 years or more in good health.

J is TRBJ2-1 and V is TRBV20-1; D gene ambiguous. Germline V gene data show CDR1 as DFQATT and CDR2 as SNEGSKA (reference sequence). V lost 5 bases and J 7 bases, leaving 12 bases between the germline ends. The CDR3 loop spans 12 amino acids. CDR3 sequence reads: CSAPRKTNEQFF. Here the CDR3 DNA reads TGCAGTGCTCCAAGAAAGACAAATGAGCAGTTCTTC.

The chain couples TRBV4-2 to TRBJ2-7, with 10 nucleotides matching TRBD2. After removal of 4 bases from V and 4 bases from J, the junction contained 10 bases not matched to a gene. The CDR3 runs to 16 residues. Germline assignment: CDR1 LGHNA and CDR2 YNFKEQ. CDR3 coding DNA: TGTGCCAGCAGCCGGGATGGGGGGACTAGCGTGTACGAGCAGTACTTC. This translates into CASSRDGGTSVYEQYF.

The chain couples TRBV7-9 to TRBJ1-2, with a tentative D call TRBD1 (5 bases). The CDR3 length is 16 residues. V was trimmed by 0 bases and J by 0 bases, leaving 11 bases between them. In germline, CDR1 is SEHNR, CDR2 FQNEAQ (reference sequence). The CDR3 DNA follows: TGTGCCAGCAGCTTAGCGGGCGGGGCGGCTAACTATGGCTACACCTTC. As protein: CASSLAGGAANYGYTF.

In the case of this clonotype: Since a much larger clone is just one base distant, this may be a read error. The chain joins TRBV6-2 or TRBV6-3 to TRBJ2-1, with D uncertain. CDR1 and CDR2 from the germline V gene are MNHEY and SVGEGT. The CDR3 consists of 12 residues. CDR3 sequence: CAGSYGASGKFF. The DNA for the CDR3 is TGTGCCGGCAGTTACGGAGCCTCCGGAAAGTTCTTC.

In its sample, this clonotype was seen many times. Possible read error: a much larger clone is one base away. The gene calls are TRBV6-6 and TRBJ2-5, with TRBD2 as a possible D gene (6 bases). This CDR3 comprises 13 residues. The germline gives CDR1 MNHNY, CDR2 SVGAGI (reference sequence). V shed 2 bases and J shed 11 bases, with 15 bases lying between them. The CDR3 protein is CASSYQRIREQYF. The CDR3 nucleotides read TGTGCCAGCAGTTACCAGAGGATCCGGGAGCAGTACTTC.

The V gene is TRBV7-2, the J gene TRBJ2-7; D perhaps matches TRBD2 (7 bases). The CDR3 sequence is 15 residues long. CDR1 and CDR2 from the germline V gene are SGHTA and FQGNSA. The germline V and J ends were trimmed by 5 bases and 4 bases, with 18 bases remaining between them. CDR3 in amino acids: CASSQIRGARYEQYF. The CDR3 DNA sequence: TGTGCCAGCAGCCAAATCCGGGGGGCGCGATACGAGCAGTACTTC.

This clonotype was recorded many times. The genes are TRBV4-1 and TRBJ2-1; TRBD2 might be the D (5 bases). The CDR3 is made up of 16 amino acids. Germline V gene lookup returns CDR1 MGHRA and CDR2 YSYEKL. With 2 bases removed from V and 0 bases from J, the gap between germline ends came to 11 bases. The CDR3 here is CASSQRTGSSYNEQFF. DNA of the CDR3: TGCGCCAGCAGCCAAAGGACTGGGAGCTCCTACAATGAGCAGTTCTTC.

This clonotype has a count of ten or more. The chain has TRBV10-2 and TRBJ2-3; 13 positions match TRBD2. The V gene end was trimmed by 8 bases and the J gene end by 4 bases; junction bases not matched to a gene: 6. Germline values: CDR1 WSHSY, CDR2 SAAADI. The CDR3 spans 15 residues. The CDR3: CASARLAGGADTQYF. CDR3 sequence (DNA): TGCGCCAGCGCCAGACTAGCGGGAGGTGCAGATACGCAGTATTTT.

This clonotype was recorded a few times. The CDR3 sequence: CASSPWSNTEAFF. The CDR3 coding sequence is TGTGCCAGCAGTCCCTGGAGTAACACTGAAGCTTTCTTT. The rearrangement joins TRBV3-1 to TRBJ1-1; D not certain. The V gene's germline CDR1 is LGHDT and CDR2 YNNKEL (reference sequence). The V end lost 6 bases, the J end lost 2 bases, and 10 bases lay between the germline ends. The CDR3 is 13 residues long.

This clonotype appeared a single time. The V and J genes are TRBV5-1 and TRBJ2-3, with 11 bases lining up with TRBD2. The V gene end was trimmed by 0 bases and the J gene end by 2 bases; junction bases not matched to a gene: 5. In germline, CDR1 is SGHRS, CDR2 YFSETQ. The CDR3 runs 17 residues. The CDR3 coding sequence is TGCGCCAGCAGCTTGGAACCTAGCGGGAGGAACACAGATACGCAGTATTTT. Amino acids: CASSLEPSGRNTDTQYF.

The chain links TRBV2 to TRBJ1-1; D may be TRBD1 (5 bases). V was clipped by 7 bases and J by 2 bases, with 17 bases between them. This CDR3 is built from 15 residues. Per germline, CDR1 SNHLY and CDR2 FYNNEI. CDR3 sequence (DNA): TGTGCCAGCACCCCATTGGGACCGGTAAACACTGAAGCTTTCTTT. Translating gives CASTPLGPVNTEAFF.

To note about this clonotype: A read error may be the cause here, since a much bigger clone is one base away. The chain recombines TRBV7-2 with TRBJ1-2; weak D call: TRBD1 (5 bases). CDR1 and CDR2 (germline): SGHTA, FQGNSA. This CDR3 is built from 14 residues. CDR3 in DNA: TGTGCCAGCAGCTTAGAAGGGACGAGCTATGGCCACACCTTC. This codes for CASSLEGTSYGHTF.

This clonotype has a count of ten or more. V and J are TRBV7-3 and TRBJ2-5, with D possibly TRBD1 on 6 matching bases. Germline values: CDR1 SGHTA, CDR2 FQGTGA. The CDR3 length is 15 residues. V lost 0 bases to trimming and J lost 3 bases, with 11 bases between them. The CDR3 loop reads CASSLTGHGEETQYF. CDR3 DNA sequence: TGTGCCAGCAGCTTAACGGGACATGGGGAAGAGACCCAGTACTTC.

Of note for this clonotype: This may arise from a read error, as a much more abundant clone is one base away. The chain has TRBV27 and TRBJ2-4; 7 nucleotides match TRBD2. CDR1 and CDR2 (germline): MNHEY, SMNVEV (reference sequence). The CDR3 is 13 amino acids. In DNA form, the CDR3 reads TGTACCAGCAACTCTTCGGGCGGGGGCATTCAGTACTTC. It codes for CTSNSSGGGIQYF.

The chain combines TRBV24-1 with TRBJ2-5; TRBD1 matches 11 bases. The trim removed 4 bases at V and 5 bases at J, leaving 8 bases unmatched. The germline gives CDR1 KGHDR, CDR2 SFDVKD. The CDR3 covers 16 residues. The CDR3 is CATSDSDRGRDETQYF. In nucleotides, the CDR3 is TGTGCCACCAGTGACTCGGACAGGGGGCGCGATGAGACCCAGTACTTC.